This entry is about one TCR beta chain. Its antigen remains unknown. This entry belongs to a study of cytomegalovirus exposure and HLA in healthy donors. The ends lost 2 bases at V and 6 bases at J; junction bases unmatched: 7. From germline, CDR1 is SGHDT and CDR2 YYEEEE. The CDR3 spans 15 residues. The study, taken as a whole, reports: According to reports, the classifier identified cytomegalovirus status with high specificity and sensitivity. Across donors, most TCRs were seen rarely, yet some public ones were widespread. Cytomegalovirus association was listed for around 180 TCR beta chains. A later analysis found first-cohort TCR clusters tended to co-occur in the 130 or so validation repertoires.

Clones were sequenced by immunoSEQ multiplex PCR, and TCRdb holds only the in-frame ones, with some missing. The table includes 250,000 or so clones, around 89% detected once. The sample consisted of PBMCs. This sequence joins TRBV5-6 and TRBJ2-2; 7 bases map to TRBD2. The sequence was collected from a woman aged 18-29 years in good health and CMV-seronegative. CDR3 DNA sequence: TGTGCCAGCAGCTTTCTTATGGGAGGGGCCGGGGAGCTGTTTTTT. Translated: CASSFLMGGAGELFF.